Presented here are 9 T cell receptor beta chains from one specimen sequenced in a study of shared T cell receptors in the human thymus. The assay was immunoSEQ multiplex PCR, and TCRdb's table has in-frame clones only and misses some. This sample has hundreds of thousands of clones; 95% occur once, and the top ten carry around 0.018%. The sample consisted of thymocytes. The receptors stem from a human donor.

The rearrangement uses TRBV19 and TRBJ2-5, with no clear D. The CDR3 loop spans 15 amino acids. V lost 1 base and J 1 base, leaving 10 bases between the germline ends. CDR1 and CDR2 (germline): LNHDA, SQIVND (reference sequence). In DNA form, the CDR3 reads TGTGCCAGTAGTATAGGCGGCACCTTCCAAGAGACCCAGTACTTC. Amino acid sequence: CASSIGGTFQETQYF.

In its sample, this clone was seen once. The chain employs TRBV11-3 and TRBJ2-3; a possible D gene is TRBD1 (6 bases). Germline V gene sequence: CDR1 SGHNT, CDR2 YENEEA. CDR3 length: 13 amino acids. Trimming pared 7 bases from V and 1 base from J, leaving 9 bases between. CDR3 nucleotides: TGTGCCAGCAAGTCAGGGGGCACAGATACGCAGTATTTT. It codes for CASKSGGTDTQYF.

This sequence joins TRBV29-1 and TRBJ2-5; possibly TRBD1 or TRBD2 for D (5 bases each). Germline V gene data show CDR1 as SQVTM and CDR2 as ANQGSEA. The length of the CDR3 is 12 residues. CDR3 coding DNA: TGCACGGACTCGGGGCGAGCGGAGACCCAGTACTTC. As protein: CTDSGRAETQYF.

J is TRBJ2-7 and V is TRBV5-1, with D perhaps matching TRBD2 (6 bases). The CDR3 is 17 residues long. Germline CDR1 is SGHRS and CDR2 is YFSETQ. V was trimmed by 4 bases and J by 0 bases, leaving 20 bases between them. This CDR3 reads CASSLPPAGQLSYEQYF. Written as DNA, the CDR3 is TGCGCCAGCAGCCTCCCCCCAGCGGGCCAACTCTCCTACGAGCAGTACTTC.

The V gene is TRBV7-9, the J gene TRBJ1-1; no definite D call. The CDR3 sequence is 14 residues long. Germline CDR1 SEHNR, CDR2 FQNEAQ (reference sequence). V was trimmed by 1 base and J by 2 bases, leaving 8 bases between them. The CDR3 nucleotides are TGTGCCAGCAGCTTAGTGCCAGGAAACACTGAAGCTTTCTTT. Translating it yields CASSLVPGNTEAFF.

This sequence joins TRBV25-1 and TRBJ2-1; D uncertain. This CDR3 is 15 amino acids long. Germline CDR1 MGHDK, CDR2 SYGVNS. V shed 2 bases and J shed 5 bases, with 13 bases lying between them. CDR3 loop: CASSEGLVGNNEQFF. CDR3 bases: TGTGCCAGCAGTGAAGGGCTAGTTGGGAACAATGAGCAGTTCTTC.

V is TRBV11-2 and J is TRBJ2-7; 7 bases are a match to TRBD2. From germline, CDR1 is SGHAT and CDR2 FQNNGV. The CDR3 extends over 15 amino acids. With 5 bases clipped from V and 2 bases from J, the junction kept 9 bases outside the gene matches. The CDR3 sequence is CASSTSAHQTYEQYF. The CDR3 DNA reads TGTGCCAGCAGCACTAGCGCACACCAAACCTACGAGCAGTACTTC.

The chain carries TRBV28 and TRBJ1-1; D unclear. V gave up 6 bases and J gave up 3 bases, with 11 bases separating them. CDR3 length equals 13 residues. Germline V gene data show CDR1 as MDHEN and CDR2 as SYDVKM. The DNA of the CDR3 is TGTGCCAGCAGGGACCATGTTCACACTGAAGCTTTCTTT. Protein sequence: CASRDHVHTEAFF.

The chain carries TRBV27 and TRBJ2-6; 8 bases are a match to TRBD2. The CDR3 contains 15 residues. Germline V lookup: CDR1 MNHEY, CDR2 SMNVEV (reference sequence). V lost 5 bases and J lost 1; bases outside the gene matches: 1. CDR3 sequence (DNA): TGTGCCAGCAGTGAGCGGGGGTCTGGGGCCAACGTCCTGACTTTC. It yields the protein CASSERGSGANVLTF.